The 27 T cell receptor beta chains in this list originate from one sample, sequenced in a study of T-cell reconstitution after alpha-beta-depleted transplantation in children. A TCRbeta library incorporating unique molecular identifiers was prepared. TCRdb re-derived calls from the PCR reads in MiXCR, one entry per CDR3 protein. Among about 460,000 distinct CDR3 sequences listed, around 12% were seen once. The material sequenced was PBMCs from the stem cell graft donor, taken from the stem cell graft. The source of these receptors is a human donor who donated a stem cell graft to a child with combined immunodeficiency.

The table lists this clonotype with a few counts. The V gene is TRBV18, the J gene TRBJ2-1; D not resolved. CDR3 length: 13 amino acids. CDR1 is KGHSH, CDR2 LQKENI, per germline. The germline V and J ends were trimmed by 2 bases and 10 bases, with 12 bases remaining between them. The CDR3, as DNA: TGTGCCAGCTCACCATCGGCCCTTCAGGAGCAGTTCTTC. Translation: CASSPSALQEQFF. The variable domain in full, completed from reference TRBV18 and TRBJ2-1, reads NAGVMQNPRHLVRRRGQEARLRCSPMKGHSHVYWYRQLPEEGLKFMVYLQKENIIDESGMPKERFSAEFPKEGPSILRIQQVVRGDSAAYFCASSPSALQEQFFGPGTRLTVL.

The sample holds many counts of this clonotype. The genes are TRBV9 and TRBJ1-1, with 7 positions matching TRBD1. J was trimmed by 4 bases and V by 4 bases; bases with no gene match: 7. The CDR3 spans 14 residues. CDR1 SGDLS and CDR2 YYNGEE come from the germline V gene. The CDR3 nucleotides are TGTGCCAGCAGCTTTGGACAGGTCAGCACTGAAGCTTTCTTT. Translated: CASSFGQVSTEAFF.

Only a few counts were recorded for this clonotype. V gene TRBV15 combines with J gene TRBJ2-7; 16 bases are a match to TRBD2. Trimming cost V 4 bases and J 1 base; bases outside gene matches: 4. The CDR3 extends over 17 amino acids. Germline V gene data show CDR1 as LNHNV and CDR2 as YYDKDF (reference sequence). CDR3: CATSMGLAGGPSYEQYF. CDR3 bases: TGTGCCACCAGCATGGGACTAGCGGGGGGGCCTTCCTACGAGCAGTACTTC.

As DNA, the CDR3 is TGTGCCAGCAGCTTCCGTAGCGGCAACAATGAGCAGTTCTTC. The encoded protein is CASSFRSGNNEQFF. The chain combines TRBV7-9 with TRBJ2-1; D may be TRBD2 (6 bases). The CDR3 totals 14 residues. Germline loops: CDR1 SEHNR, CDR2 FQNEAQ (reference sequence). Deletions cut 3 bases from V and 5 bases from J, with 11 bases between.

This clonotype was counted a few times. The CDR3 is CASSGLRLYGYTF. The CDR3 region has the DNA TGTGCCAGCAGTGGTCTTCGGCTCTATGGCTACACCTTC. The V and J genes are TRBV6-2 or TRBV6-3 and TRBJ1-2; D gene uncertain. Per the germline V gene, CDR1 is MNHEY and CDR2 is SVGEGT. The length of the CDR3 is 13 residues. The V end was cut by 5 bases, the J end by 4 bases, with 11 bases between.

This clonotype was recorded a few times. V usage is TRBV4-3 and J usage is TRBJ2-3, with D possibly TRBD1 on 6 matching bases. This CDR3 spans 15 amino acids. Trimming removed 3 bases at V and 3 bases at J, with 13 bases between. Germline CDR1 reads LGHNA; CDR2 reads YSLEER. The DNA for the CDR3 is TGCGCCAGCAGCCACCATCAGGGGTCGACAGATACGCAGTATTTT. It is translated as CASSHHQGSTDTQYF.

The rearrangement links TRBV11-2 to TRBJ2-7; D perhaps matches TRBD2 (6 bases). Germline-derived CDR1 and CDR2 are SGHAT and FQNNGV. The CDR3 has 15 residues. V shed 3 bases and J shed 2 bases, with 14 bases lying between them. The CDR3 bases are TGTGCCAGCAGCTTTGGGATAGGGACTCCCTACGAGCAGTACTTC. It specifies CASSFGIGTPYEQYF. The full variable domain, completed using reference TRBV11-2 and TRBJ2-7, is EAGVAQSPRYKIIEKRQSVAFWCNPISGHATLYWYQQILGQGPKLLIQFQNNGVVDDSQLPKDRFSAERLKGVDSTLKIQPAKLEDSAVYLCASSFGIGTPYEQYFGPGTRLTVT.

This clonotype was seen only a few times. The V call is TRBV12-3 or TRBV12-4, the J call TRBJ2-5; TRBD1 is a possible D gene (7 bases). The CDR3 is 15 amino acids. The germline V and J ends were trimmed by 5 bases and 3 bases, with 16 bases remaining between them. The CDR3 DNA reads as TGTGCCAGCAGTCCGGGACCCAGGGGGGAAGAGACCCAGTACTTC. Its protein is CASSPGPRGEETQYF.

This clonotype was picked up a small number of times. V and J are TRBV12-3 or TRBV12-4 and TRBJ1-4; D call uncertain. V was cut by 6 bases and J by 4 bases, with 12 bases left in between. The CDR3 has 14 residues. The CDR3 spells CASSQREYNEKLFF. The CDR3 DNA is TGTGCCAGCAGCCAGAGGGAATATAATGAAAAACTGTTTTTT.

This chain uses TRBV6-5 with TRBJ2-1; TRBD2 aligns across 7 bases. This CDR3 spans 16 amino acids. Germline loops: CDR1 MNHEY, CDR2 SVGAGI. The V segment lost 3 bases and the J segment 1 base; nucleotides outside the gene matches: 6. The CDR3 region has the DNA TGTGCCAGCAGTTATTTTAGCGGGCAGTCCTACAATGAGCAGTTCTTC. This gives the protein CASSYFSGQSYNEQFF.

This clonotype has just a few counts. The V gene is TRBV27, the J gene TRBJ1-6, with no clear D. The length of the CDR3 is 12 residues. Per germline, CDR1 MNHEY and CDR2 SMNVEV (reference sequence). Between the trimmed V and J ends, which lost 5 bases and 10 bases, there was a span of 9 bases. In DNA, the CDR3 is TGTGCCAGCAGTCCTCGATCCTCACCCCTCCACTTT. Its protein is CASSPRSSPLHF.

Ten or more counts support this clonotype. The chain recombines TRBV5-6 with TRBJ2-3, with 7 bases identical to TRBD2. Looked up from germline, CDR1 is SGHDT and CDR2 is YYEEEE. The CDR3 covers 14 residues. J lost 2 bases, V lost 4 bases, and 4 bases had no gene match. CDR3 sequence (DNA): TGTGCCAGCAGCGGACTAGACTACACAGATACGCAGTATTTT. This codes for CASSGLDYTDTQYF.

This clonotype was observed a few times. The chain has TRBV12-3 or TRBV12-4 and TRBJ1-3; D remains ambiguous. Trimming shortened V by 4 bases and J by 4 bases, and 11 bases separated the two germline ends. CDR3 length: 14 amino acids. The CDR3, as DNA: TGTGCCAGCAGTTCCTCCCCTTGGGGAAACACCATATATTTT. Its translation is CASSSSPWGNTIYF.

The chain uses TRBV6-5 and TRBJ2-6, with D tentatively TRBD2 (6 bases). This CDR3 has 18 amino acids. The V and J ends lost 1 base and 0 bases respectively, with 13 bases between them. CDR1 is MNHEY and CDR2 is SVGAGI in the germline V gene. CDR3 coding DNA: TGTGCCAGCAGTTACTGGGGGACTGGCGTCTCTGGGGCCAACGTCCTGACTTTC. Its protein is CASSYWGTGVSGANVLTF.

This clonotype came up a few times. V gene TRBV5-1 combines with J gene TRBJ2-5, with 7 nucleotides matching TRBD1. CDR1 is SGHRS and CDR2 is YFSETQ in the germline V gene. The CDR3 spans 14 residues. The ends lost 5 bases at V and 3 bases at J; junction bases unmatched: 7. CDR3 bases: TGCGCCAGCAGTTTTAGGGGGACAGAAGAGACCCAGTACTTC. Encoded protein: CASSFRGTEETQYF.

This clonotype has a count of ten or more. J is TRBJ1-1 and V is TRBV20-1; a possible D gene is TRBD1 (6 bases). V was clipped by 7 bases and J by 4 bases, with 10 bases between them. The CDR3 is made up of 11 amino acids. The V gene's germline CDR1 is DFQATT and CDR2 SNEGSKA (reference sequence). CDR3 sequence (DNA): TGCAGTGTTAGGGGGGGCACTGAAGCTTTCTTT. It encodes CSVRGGTEAFF.

At least ten counts were recorded for this clonotype. The chain carries TRBV6-4 and TRBJ1-1; 10 bases are shared with TRBD1. V lost 10 bases and J lost 3; bases outside the gene matches: 5. The germline V gene has CDR1 MRHNA and CDR2 SNTAGT. This CDR3 has 13 amino acids. The CDR3 reads CAILTGGHTEAFF. The CDR3 DNA reads as TGTGCCATCTTGACAGGGGGCCACACTGAAGCTTTCTTT.

The chain joins TRBV4-3 to TRBJ2-2; D might be TRBD2 (6 bases). Trimming pared 4 bases from V and 6 bases from J, leaving 12 bases between. The CDR3 spans 14 residues. CDR1 is LGHNA, CDR2 YSLEER, per germline. The CDR3 spells CASSLGLFSGELFF. As DNA, the CDR3 is TGCGCCAGCAGCCTAGGACTATTCTCCGGGGAGCTGTTTTTT.

This clonotype was counted many times. The V gene is TRBV5-1, the J gene TRBJ1-1; D not certain. V dropped 0 bases and J dropped 7 bases, with 16 bases sitting between them. The germline CDR1 and CDR2 sequences are SGHRS and YFSETQ. This CDR3 is 15 amino acids long. For the CDR3, the DNA is TGCGCCAGCAGCTTGGGGATTAGGGAAAAAGGTGAAGCTTTCTTT. Translating gives CASSLGIREKGEAFF.

This clonotype was recorded at least ten times. V usage is TRBV6-5 and J usage is TRBJ1-2; TRBD1 might be the D (5 bases). Germline V CDR1 and CDR2: MNHEY, SVGAGI. V dropped 6 bases and J dropped 7 bases, with 9 bases sitting between them. The CDR3 is 11 residues long. Here the CDR3 reads CASSQGSGYTF. In nucleotides, the CDR3 is TGTGCCAGCAGCCAGGGCAGTGGCTACACCTTC.

This clonotype was detected a few times. The chain employs TRBV20-1 and TRBJ1-5; D uncertain. Per the germline V gene, CDR1 is DFQATT and CDR2 is SNEGSKA (reference sequence). This CDR3 comprises 14 residues. The V end lost 4 bases, the J end lost 0 bases, and 10 bases lay between the germline ends. CDR3 coding DNA: TGCAGTGCTACCAGAGCTTATAGCAATCAGCCCCAGCATTTT. It is translated as CSATRAYSNQPQHF.

The rearrangement joins TRBV4-3 to TRBJ1-2; a weak D match, TRBD1 (6 bases). The length of the CDR3 is 14 residues. The V end lost 1 base, the J end lost 3 bases, and 9 bases lay between the germline ends. Per germline, CDR1 LGHNA and CDR2 YSLEER. CDR3 coding DNA: TGCGCCAGCAGCCAAGGGACAGACGACTATGGCTACACCTTC. Protein: CASSQGTDDYGYTF.

This clonotype has only a few counts. V usage is TRBV7-2 and J usage is TRBJ1-2; unclear D gene. This CDR3 spans 12 amino acids. CDR1 is SGHTA and CDR2 is FQGNSA in the germline V gene. The V and J ends lost 8 bases and 3 bases respectively, with 10 bases between them. This CDR3 is CASHQSYYGYTF. CDR3 coding DNA: TGTGCCAGCCACCAGAGCTACTATGGCTACACCTTC.

This clonotype was detected many times. J is TRBJ2-7 and V is TRBV6-6; TRBD2 matches at 9 bases. The germline V gene has CDR1 MNHNY and CDR2 SVGAGI (reference sequence). The CDR3 contains 13 residues. J lost 2 bases, V lost 6 bases, and 2 bases had no gene match. The CDR3 sequence is CASRAGGTYEQYF. For the CDR3, the DNA is TGTGCCAGCAGAGCGGGGGGCACCTACGAGCAGTACTTC.

This clonotype was picked up many times. The V gene is TRBV11-1, the J gene TRBJ2-3, with TRBD1 matching 8 bases. The V segment lost 4 bases and the J segment 6 bases; nucleotides outside the gene matches: 6. There are 14 residues in the CDR3. Germline V gene lookup returns CDR1 SGHAT and CDR2 FQDESV (reference sequence). Here the CDR3 DNA reads TGTGCCAGCAGCTCGTGGACAGGGCGGGATACGCAGTATTTT. Its protein is CASSSWTGRDTQYF.

This clonotype appeared a few times. This chain joins TRBV5-1 and TRBJ2-2; 13 bases map to TRBD2. The CDR3 has 15 residues. V gave up 1 base and J gave up 7 bases; unmatched junction bases: 1. Germline V gene lookup returns CDR1 SGHRS and CDR2 YFSETQ. DNA for the CDR3: TGCGCCAGCAGCTTGACTAGCGGGAGGGACGGGGAGCTGTTTTTT. This translates into CASSLTSGRDGELFF.

The table lists this clonotype with many counts. The chain uses TRBV20-1 and TRBJ2-7, with 11 bases lining up with TRBD2. Germline CDR1 is DFQATT and CDR2 is SNEGSKA (reference sequence). V dropped 6 bases and J dropped 3; count of bases not matched to a gene: 13. There are 16 residues in the CDR3. The CDR3 protein is CSARTTSGTNRYEQYF. CDR3 nucleotides: TGCAGTGCCCGAACGACTAGCGGGACTAACCGCTACGAGCAGTACTTC.